Here is one TCR beta chain with its context. The antigen is undetermined. The sample is drawn from a study of OX40 agonist ivuxolimab in advanced cancers. Study-wide results and caveats: CD4+ T cells averaged fewer expanded clones than CD8+ T cells.

CDR1 is MRHNA, CDR2 SNTAGT, per germline. This CDR3 comprises 16 residues. Trimming removed 5 bases from V and 0 bases from J, with 14 bases in between. Data came from immunoSEQ multiplex PCR; TCRdb stores just in-frame clones and leaves some out. The sample lists just over 90,000 clones; 85% to 95% were seen once. The gene calls are TRBV6-4 and TRBJ2-1; maybe TRBD2 (6 bases). The clonotype originates from an adult with an advanced solid tumor such as melanoma, head and neck, liver or kidney cancer. The sample here was CD4+ or CD8+ T cells sorted from blood, taken in a trial of the OX40 agonist ivuxolimab. The CDR3 sequence: CASSPATRPSYNEQFF. The CDR3 DNA sequence: TGTGCCAGCAGTCCCGCGACTAGACCCTCCTACAATGAGCAGTTCTTC.